The sequence of this T cell receptor (beta chain) was determined in a study of blood T cell repertoires in COVID-19 (dated by TCRdb to 2018 to 2020). Context from the whole study: Collaborator samples came from the United States, Italy and Spain and covered acute and convalescent phases of COVID-19. The prospective study material was composed of cDNA or gDNA derived from T cells, B-cell-depleted T cells, or PBMCs. Deeply sampled blood TCRbeta repertoires from subjects exposed to, actively infected with, or recovered from COVID-19 were included in the dataset. Samples came from the ongoing ImmuneRACE study (first 160 participants) plus 1,254 subjects from 6 global collaborators. Where available, HLA class I and class II types were obtained from metadata supplied by the sample provider rather than from assay-based typing. Sample metadata almost always included a de-identified subject ID, COVID-19 status, age in years and sex. The repertoires were released in a freely available public database intended as a resource for research on the immune response to SARS-CoV-2.

Whole blood was collected in K2EDTA tubes by collaborating institutions according to the institutions' own protocols. Collaborator samples were shipped for TCRbeta analysis as frozen whole blood, isolated PBMCs, or DNA extracted from either sample type. TCRbeta CDR3 regions were amplified from genomic DNA using the immunoSEQ Assay, a bias-controlled multiplex PCR. As for how the authors treated the data: The number of nucleated cells in each sample was estimated by amplification of reference gene primers within the assay. To quantify the absolute abundance of each unique TCRbeta CDR3 rearrangement, sequence reads were collapsed and filtered. Productive Simpson clonality was computed per sample as the square root of Simpson's diversity index over productive rearrangements. Held by TCRdb, this immuneACCESS table contains in-frame sequences only and omits some clones. Under half of the omission traces to an unresolved V gene where checked; the cause of the rest is unknown. V, J and clone size were drawn from that table, and D and trimming were deduced from the DNA. For this sample there are around 130,000 clones; 70% to 80% appear just once. The ten biggest clones cover 7.9% of the sample.

CDR1 MNHEY and CDR2 SMNVEV were looked up in the germline V gene (reference sequence). The trim is 3 bases for V and 2 bases for J, with a gap of 11 bases between the germline ends. Counted from cysteine to phenylalanine, this CDR3 has 15 amino acids. Only the CDR3 region is kept as DNA, spanning 45 bases read in frame from base 1. Overall study results and their limits: The amount of clinical and demographic metadata varied by source and participant and was provided uncurated.

Comments on this clone: What antigen it recognizes has not been identified. Base-call qualities are not available, and no considerably larger clone is one nucleotide away.

This clonotype was obtained from a human donor in a cohort sampled during active COVID-19. Specimen: peripheral blood. Recombination joined TRBV27 with TRBJ1-5; no confident D gene assignment can be made. The CDR3 reads as follows: CASSLWPGGNQPQHF. The DNA is as follows: TGTGCCAGCAGTTTGTGGCCCGGGGGCAATCAGCCCCAGCATTTT.